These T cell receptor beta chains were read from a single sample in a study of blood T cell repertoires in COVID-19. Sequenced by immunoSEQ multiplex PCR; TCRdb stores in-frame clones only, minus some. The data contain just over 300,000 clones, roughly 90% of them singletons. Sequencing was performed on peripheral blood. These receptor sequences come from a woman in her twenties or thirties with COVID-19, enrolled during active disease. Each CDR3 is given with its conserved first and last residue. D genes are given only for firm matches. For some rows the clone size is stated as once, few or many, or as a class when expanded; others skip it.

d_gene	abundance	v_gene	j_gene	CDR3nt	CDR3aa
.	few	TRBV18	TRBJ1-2	TGTGCCAGCTCACCGAGGCAGGGGTCTGACTATGGCTACACCTTC	CASSPRQGSDYGYTF
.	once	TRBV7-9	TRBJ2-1	TGTGCCAGCAGCTTGGAGGGCCTAGACGATGAGCAGTTCTTC	CASSLEGLDDEQFF
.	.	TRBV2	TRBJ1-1	TGTGCCAGCAGTGACGTGGTCGGCACTGAAGCTTTCTTT	CASSDVVGTEAFF
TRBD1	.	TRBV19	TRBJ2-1	TGTGCCAGTAGTTCACACCGGACAGGCCGCAATGAGCAGTTCTTC	CASSSHRTGRNEQFF
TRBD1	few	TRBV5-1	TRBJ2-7	TGCGCCAGCTCGGACAGGGCGTCCCACGAGCAGTACTTC	CASSDRASHEQYF
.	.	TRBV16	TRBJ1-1	TGTGCCAGCAGCCACACCTTGGAGGGAGACCTAGAAGCTTTCTTT	CASSHTLEGDLEAFF
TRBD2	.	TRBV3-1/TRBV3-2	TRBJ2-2	TGTGCCAGCAACGGACTAGCGGGGGCGAACACCGGGGAGCTGTTTTTT	CASNGLAGANTGELFF
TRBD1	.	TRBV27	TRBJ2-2	TGTGCCAGCAGTTCCCTCGGACAGGGGATGACCGGGGAGCTGTTTTTT	CASSSLGQGMTGELFF
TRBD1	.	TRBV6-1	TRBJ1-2	TGTGCCAGCAGTGAACGGACAGGGGGGGTTTGGTACTATGGCTACACCTTC	CASSERTGGVWYYGYTF
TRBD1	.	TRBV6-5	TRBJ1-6	TGTGCCAGCAGCCGACAGGGGGAAGGTTCACCCCTCCACTTT	CASSRQGEGSPLHF
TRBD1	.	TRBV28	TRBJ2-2	TGTGCCAGCTCGCAGGGGGCAACGGACACCGGGGAGCTGTTTTTT	CASSQGATDTGELFF
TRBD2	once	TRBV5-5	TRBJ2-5	TGTGCCAGCAGCTTTAGCGGGGGGGCCGCGGAGACCCAGTACTTC	CASSFSGGAAETQYF
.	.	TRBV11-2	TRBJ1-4	TGTGCCAGCAGCCCGCGTGGACTATATGAAAAACTGTTTTTT	CASSPRGLYEKLFF
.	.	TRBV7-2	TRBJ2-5	TGTGCCAGCAGTCAAAACGGGGGTCAAGAGACCCAGTACTTC	CASSQNGGQETQYF
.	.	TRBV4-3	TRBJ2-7	TGCGCCAGCAGCCAATTCAAGACAGGTACCTTCTACGAGCAGTACTTC	CASSQFKTGTFYEQYF
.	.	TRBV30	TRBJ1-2	TGTGCCTGGAGTCCAAACAGGAACTATGGCTACACCTTC	CAWSPNRNYGYTF
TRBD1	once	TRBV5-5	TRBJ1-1	TGTGCCAGCAATCTACAGGGGCCGAACACTGAAGCTTTCTTT	CASNLQGPNTEAFF
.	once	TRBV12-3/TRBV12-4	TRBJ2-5	TGTGCCAGCAGTTTCCTTCAAGAGACCCAGTACTTC	CASSFLQETQYF
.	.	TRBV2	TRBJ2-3	TGTGCCAGCAGTGAAGAGGCGGCAGGGACGCAGTATTTT	CASSEEAAGTQYF
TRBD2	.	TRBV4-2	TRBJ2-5	TGTGCCAGCAGCCAAGAAAACCCCAGAGCGGGGGGACAAGAGACCCAGTACTTC	CASSQENPRAGGQETQYF
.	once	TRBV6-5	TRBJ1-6	TGTGCCAGCAGTTCCACAGGGAATTCACCCCTCCACTTT	CASSSTGNSPLHF
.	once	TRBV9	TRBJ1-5	TGTGCCAGCAGCCCGGGGGAGGGGGTGCAGCCCCAGCATTTT	CASSPGEGVQPQHF
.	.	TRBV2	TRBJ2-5	TGTGCCAGCAGTGAAGGGCTGGAAGAGACCCAGTACTTC	CASSEGLEETQYF
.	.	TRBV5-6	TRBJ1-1	TGTGCCAGCAGCTTCCCCTCTAGTGAAGCTTTCTTT	CASSFPSSEAFF
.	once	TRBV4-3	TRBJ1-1	TGCGCCAGCAGCCAAGGTGGGGGCAGGTTGAACACTGAAGCTTTCTTT	CASSQGGGRLNTEAFF
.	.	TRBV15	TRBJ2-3	TGTGCCACCAGGGTGGGCGGGGATGGAGATACGCAGTATTTT	CATRVGGDGDTQYF
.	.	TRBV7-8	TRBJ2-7	TGTGCCAGCAGCCGGACACCAACCTACGAGCAGTACTTC	CASSRTPTYEQYF
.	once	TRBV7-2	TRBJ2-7	TGTGCCAGCAGCTTAGCGGCAGGGGTAGGGTACGAGCAGTACTTC	CASSLAAGVGYEQYF
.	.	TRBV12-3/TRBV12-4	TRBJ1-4	TGTGCCAGCAGTTTAACCTCGGCGGAACTGTTTTTT	CASSLTSAELFF
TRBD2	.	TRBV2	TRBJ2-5	TGTGCCAGCAGAAGCGGGGGCGCTTTGGAGACCCAGTACTTC	CASRSGGALETQYF
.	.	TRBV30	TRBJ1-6	TGTGCCTGGATGAATAGTCGGGGATCACCCCTCCACTTT	CAWMNSRGSPLHF
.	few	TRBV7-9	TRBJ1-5	TGTGCCAGCAGCTTAACAGGGCATCAGCCCCAGCATTTT	CASSLTGHQPQHF
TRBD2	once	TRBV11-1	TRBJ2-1	TGTGCCAGCAGCTTAGCTAGCGGGGGCTACAATGAGCAGTTCTTC	CASSLASGGYNEQFF
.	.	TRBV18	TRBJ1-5	TGTGCCAGCTCCCCTACCCCGACAAACAATCAGCCCCAGCATTTT	CASSPTPTNNQPQHF
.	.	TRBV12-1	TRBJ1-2	TGTGCCAGCAGCCCTTCACTTGGCTACACCTTC	CASSPSLGYTF
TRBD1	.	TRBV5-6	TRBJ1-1	TGTGCCAGCAGCCAAACAGACAGGGTCACTGAAGCTTTCTTT	CASSQTDRVTEAFF
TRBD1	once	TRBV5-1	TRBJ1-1	TGCGCCAGCAGTTTACCTGGCTCAGGGGGATTCACTGAAGCTTTCTTT	CASSLPGSGGFTEAFF
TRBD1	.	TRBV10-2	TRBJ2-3	TGCGCCAGCCGGACAGGCGGCTCGGGCACAGATACGCAGTATTTT	CASRTGGSGTDTQYF
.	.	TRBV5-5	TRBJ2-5	TGTGCCAGCAGCTATGGAGGACAAGAGACCCAGTACTTC	CASSYGGQETQYF
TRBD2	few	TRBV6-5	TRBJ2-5	TGTGCCAGCGCTGACGGGGGGGGAGGGACCCAGTACTTC	CASADGGGGTQYF